This T cell receptor beta chain was sequenced in a study of blood T cell repertoires in COVID-19. Germline loops: CDR1 MNHEY, CDR2 SVGEGT. Trimming took 6 bases from V and 6 from J, leaving 15 bases between them. The CDR3 covers 15 residues. Produced via immunoSEQ multiplex PCR; TCRdb's table is partial and in-frame only. This table holds roughly 260,000 clones, 91% found once. Input material: peripheral blood. The receptor was derived from a person between 18 and 30 years old with COVID-19, enrolled during active disease. This chain links TRBV6-2 or TRBV6-3 with TRBJ1-6, with D perhaps TRBD1 (5 bases). Written as DNA, the CDR3 is TGTGCCAGCAGCCGGGACTTTCGTTTTAATTCACCCCTCCACTTT. It yields the protein CASSRDFRFNSPLHF.